This T cell receptor beta chain was observed in a study of ipilimumab plus nivolumab after autologous stem cell transplantation. TCRdb's table, derived via immunoSEQ multiplex PCR, lists solely in-frame clones and lacks some. The repertoire holds roughly 20,000 clones, 77% seen once, with more than 15% in the top ten. V was pared by 0 bases and J by 6 bases, with 14 bases between. CDR1 MGHRA and CDR2 YSYEKL come from the germline V gene. The CDR3 runs to 15 residues. The origin of this receptor is a male donor with diffuse large B-cell lymphoma. The specimen was PBMCs, collected in a trial of ipilimumab plus nivolumab as post-transplant consolidation. This chain connects TRBV4-1 to TRBJ2-5, with D perhaps TRBD2 (6 bases). CDR3 protein: CASSQEGAGSQTQYF. The CDR3 DNA reads TGCGCCAGCAGCCAAGAGGGCGCGGGGAGTCAGACCCAGTACTTC.